These 30 T cell receptor beta chains came from one sample sequenced in a study of shared clonotypes between healthy human individuals. Only in-frame clones appear in the TCRdb table, and some are missing; sequencing was by immunoSEQ multiplex PCR. Of about 1 million clones detected, about four fifths appear once; the ten largest clones hold approximately 0.5%. Input material: memory CD4+ T cells from PBMCs. Documented subset: CD45RA-negative fraction. The origin of the receptors is a man aged 18 to 29 in good health. Some clones in this sample may be carry-over from other donors' samples.

The chain links TRBV2 to TRBJ2-1; D call uncertain. V shed 8 bases and J shed 7 bases, with 6 bases lying between them. Germline V gives CDR1 SNHLY, CDR2 FYNNEI. CDR3 length: 10 amino acids. CDR3 nucleotide sequence: TGTGCCAGCGGAACGAATGAGCAGTTCTTC. It specifies CASGTNEQFF.

This chain links TRBV7-2 with TRBJ1-5, with D unclear. V lost 0 bases, J lost 5 bases, and 5 bases lay in between. Germline-derived CDR1 and CDR2 are SGHTA and FQGNSA. There are 13 residues in the CDR3. The CDR3 loop is CASSLAGHQPQHF. DNA for the CDR3: TGTGCCAGCAGCTTAGCTGGGCATCAGCCCCAGCATTTT. The full variable domain, in which reference TRBV7-2 and TRBJ1-5 provide the parts outside the CDR3, is GAGVSQSPSNKVTEKGKDVELRCDPISGHTALYWYRQSLGQGLEFLIYFQGNSAPDKSGLPSDRFSAERTGGSVSTLTIQRTQQEDSAVYLCASSLAGHQPQHFGDGTRLSIL.

This chain links TRBV29-1 with TRBJ2-1, with TRBD1 as a possible D gene (5 bases). Trimming pared 6 bases from V and 4 bases from J, leaving 10 bases between. CDR1 SQVTM and CDR2 ANQGSEA come from the germline V gene. The CDR3 sequence is 12 residues long. The CDR3, as DNA: TGCAGCGTCGGTAAGGGGTACAATGAGCAGTTCTTC. Protein product: CSVGKGYNEQFF.

The V call is TRBV28, the J call TRBJ2-1; D might be TRBD2 (6 bases). Germline CDR1 is MDHEN and CDR2 is SYDVKM. The CDR3 totals 12 residues. The germline V and J ends were trimmed by 4 bases and 15 bases, with 16 bases remaining between them. CDR3: CASSSHLEGGFF. As DNA, the CDR3 is TGTGCCAGCAGTTCACATTTAGAGGGAGGGTTCTTC.

The chain links TRBV2 to TRBJ2-6, with 8 bases fitting TRBD2. The V segment lost 10 bases and the J segment 2 bases; nucleotides outside the gene matches: 13. Germline V CDR1 and CDR2: SNHLY, FYNNEI. This CDR3 contains 17 residues. CDR3 bases: TGTGCCACCCGGCCCGGGGGGGGAAAAGCTGGGGCCAACGTCCTGACTTTC. Translated: CATRPGGGKAGANVLTF.

J is TRBJ2-5 and V is TRBV7-9; 9 bases align to TRBD1. J lost 2 bases, V lost 1 base, and 2 bases had no gene match. Germline V gene data show CDR1 as SEHNR and CDR2 as FQNEAQ (reference sequence). The CDR3 has 15 amino acids. The CDR3 sequence is CASSLVGQGQETQYF. Here the CDR3 DNA reads TGTGCCAGCAGCTTAGTGGGACAGGGACAAGAGACCCAGTACTTC.

The J gene is TRBJ2-5, the V gene TRBV4-1; D unclear. There are 14 residues in the CDR3. Germline V gene lookup returns CDR1 MGHRA and CDR2 YSYEKL. Trimming left V 0 bases short and J 2 bases short, with 7 bases between. CDR3 sequence: CASSQEAIQETQYF. The CDR3 DNA is TGCGCCAGCAGCCAAGAAGCTATACAAGAGACCCAGTACTTC.

As regards this clone: The same CDR3 also results from other DNA sequences found in this sample. In nucleotides, the CDR3 is TGTGCCAGCAGCTTTGACCCGAACACTGAAGCTTTCTTT. It codes for CASSFDPNTEAFF. The chain combines TRBV7-9 with TRBJ1-1; no firm D call. Germline V gene data show CDR1 as SEHNR and CDR2 as FQNEAQ (reference sequence). There are 13 residues in the CDR3. V was trimmed by 3 bases and J by 1 base, leaving 6 bases between them.

Only one count was recorded for this clone. The chain carries TRBV7-8 and TRBJ2-7; 8 nucleotides align to TRBD2. The CDR3 has 16 residues. The junction had 9 bases not matched to a gene; V was cut back by 5 bases and J by 0 bases. Germline CDR1 and CDR2: SGHVS and FQNEAQ. The chain's CDR3 is CASSPNAGGVSYEQYF. The CDR3, as DNA: TGTGCCAGCAGCCCTAATGCGGGAGGCGTCTCCTACGAGCAGTACTTC.

The chain combines TRBV6-5 with TRBJ1-5; the D is unclear. This CDR3 spans 11 amino acids. Germline V gene sequence: CDR1 MNHEY, CDR2 SVGAGI. V was shortened by 8 bases and J by 7 bases, with 9 bases between the two germline ends. The CDR3 loop reads CASGPNQPQHF. As DNA, the CDR3 is TGTGCCAGCGGCCCAAACCAGCCCCAGCATTTT.

This clone was counted once. This chain links TRBV6-5 with TRBJ2-7, with D perhaps matching TRBD1 (6 bases). The germline V and J ends were trimmed by 0 bases and 3 bases, with 9 bases remaining between them. This CDR3 has 14 amino acids. Germline-derived CDR1 and CDR2 are MNHEY and SVGAGI. Written as DNA, the CDR3 is TGTGCCAGCAGTTACTCGGACAGAGACTACGAGCAGTACTTC. Its protein is CASSYSDRDYEQYF.

This rearrangement joins TRBV11-2 to TRBJ2-1, with TRBD2 identical over 10 bases. Germline values: CDR1 SGHAT, CDR2 FQNNGV. The CDR3 loop spans 18 amino acids. V lost 4 bases to trimming and J lost 7 bases; unmatched junction nucleotides: 16. CDR3 residues: CASSSRPPGLASPNEQFF. In DNA, the CDR3 is TGTGCCAGCAGCTCAAGACCACCGGGACTAGCGTCACCAAATGAGCAGTTCTTC.

The chain is built from TRBV28 and TRBJ2-7; D possibly corresponds to TRBD1 (6 bases). CDR1 and CDR2 (germline): MDHEN, SYDVKM. The CDR3 sequence is 13 residues long. Trimming took off 6 bases at V and 4 bases at J, with 13 bases between the two ends. The CDR3 nucleotides are TGTGCCAGCAGGCTATCACAGGGTTACGAGCAGTACTTC. Residues: CASRLSQGYEQYF.

The rearrangement uses TRBV27 and TRBJ2-7; 7 bases align to TRBD1. Germline V gene lookup returns CDR1 MNHEY and CDR2 SMNVEV (reference sequence). The CDR3 sequence is 14 residues long. The V and J ends lost 6 bases and 2 bases, in that order; junction bases with no gene match: 7. The CDR3 is CASRRTGQTYEQYF. Here the CDR3 DNA reads TGTGCCAGCAGACGGACAGGCCAAACCTACGAGCAGTACTTC.

The gene calls are TRBV4-1 and TRBJ1-1; D remains unclear. CDR1 and CDR2 (germline): MGHRA, YSYEKL. The V gene lost 1 base and the J gene lost 6 bases, with 21 bases spanning the gap. This CDR3 is built from 17 residues. The CDR3 region has the DNA TGCGCCAGCAGCCAAGTCTTTCTCCGGGCCAGCCGAGCTGAAGCTTTCTTT. Translating gives CASSQVFLRASRAEAFF.

This chain connects TRBV5-4 to TRBJ2-5, with D tentatively TRBD1 or TRBD2 (6 bases each). This CDR3 region has 12 residues. Germline V gives CDR1 SGHNT, CDR2 YYREEE (reference sequence). Trimming cost V 4 bases and J 5 bases, with 9 bases left between them. The CDR3: CASSRGGETQYF. The CDR3 DNA is TGTGCCAGCAGCCGAGGGGGGGAGACCCAGTACTTC.

This chain joins TRBV7-2 and TRBJ1-1; D remains unclear. This CDR3 comprises 16 residues. Trimming took off 6 bases at V and 1 base at J, with 18 bases between the two ends. Looked up from germline, CDR1 is SGHTA and CDR2 is FQGNSA. The CDR3 nucleotides are TGTGCCAGCAGGGATACACAACATGCGGAGAACACTGAAGCTTTCTTT. It translates to CASRDTQHAENTEAFF.

This clone was recorded only once. V gene TRBV28 combines with J gene TRBJ1-2; D remains ambiguous. Deletions cut 3 bases from V and 5 bases from J, with 16 bases between. This CDR3 is 15 amino acids long. Germline V gene data show CDR1 as MDHEN and CDR2 as SYDVKM. Written as DNA, the CDR3 is TGTGCCAGCAGTTTCCCGAAGGTGGACGCGTATGGCTACACCTTC. This translates into CASSFPKVDAYGYTF.

This chain connects TRBV29-1 to TRBJ2-3; 7 bases fit TRBD1. From germline, CDR1 is SQVTM and CDR2 ANQGSEA. This CDR3 comprises 15 residues. V was pared by 4 bases and J by 0 bases, with 7 bases of the junction left unmatched. CDR3 amino acids: CSVARGQGSTDTQYF. CDR3 nucleotides: TGCAGCGTTGCGAGGGGGCAGGGTAGCACAGATACGCAGTATTTT.

V gene TRBV6-6 combines with J gene TRBJ2-3, with D possibly TRBD1 on 6 matching bases. This CDR3 spans 14 amino acids. V was clipped by 6 bases and J by 2 bases, with 12 bases between them. Germline-derived CDR1 and CDR2 are MNHNY and SVGAGI (reference sequence). DNA for the CDR3: TGTGCCAGCAGAGGGACAAGCCTCACAGATACGCAGTATTTT. Encoded protein: CASRGTSLTDTQYF.

The rearrangement joins TRBV30 to TRBJ1-2; 8 bases match TRBD1. The CDR3 extends over 13 amino acids. J lost 6 bases, V lost 4 bases, and 7 bases had no gene match. CDR1 and CDR2 (germline): GTSNPN, SVGIG (reference sequence). The CDR3 loop reads CAWNPDRGHGYTF. CDR3 coding DNA: TGTGCCTGGAACCCTGACAGGGGCCATGGCTACACCTTC.

The CDR3 DNA sequence: TGTGCCAGCAGCTTAGTGGAGGTCCCCACAGATACGCAGTATTTT. This encodes CASSLVEVPTDTQYF. The V call is TRBV7-6, the J call TRBJ2-3; weak D call: TRBD2 (5 bases). CDR3 length: 15 residues. Trimming removed 1 base from V and 2 bases from J, with 10 bases in between. Germline V gives CDR1 SGHVS, CDR2 FNYEAQ.

V gene TRBV7-8 combines with J gene TRBJ2-7; either TRBD1 or TRBD2 may supply D (5 bases each). The length of the CDR3 is 15 residues. CDR1 SGHVS and CDR2 FQNEAQ come from the germline V gene. The V end lost 4 bases, the J end lost 2 bases, and 15 bases lay between the germline ends. In nucleotides, the CDR3 is TGTGCCAGCAGCTCACAAGGGGCCGGGGCCTACGAGCAGTACTTC. This sequence encodes CASSSQGAGAYEQYF.

Note on this clone: Other nucleotide sequences from this sample produce the same CDR3. The V and J genes are TRBV7-3 and TRBJ2-1; D gene uncertain. Trimming cost V 5 bases and J 0 bases, with 5 bases left between them. The CDR3 sequence is 13 residues long. Germline V gene data show CDR1 as SGHTA and CDR2 as FQGTGA. The CDR3 protein is CASSRDSYNEQFF. The CDR3 region has the DNA TGTGCCAGCAGCAGGGACTCCTACAATGAGCAGTTCTTC.

Regarding this clone: The same CDR3 arises from other DNA sequences in this sample as well. This chain uses TRBV15 with TRBJ1-5; no clear D. CDR1 and CDR2 from the germline V gene are LNHNV and YYDKDF (reference sequence). V was shortened by 3 bases and J by 3 bases, with 6 bases between the two germline ends. The CDR3 covers 13 residues. The CDR3 DNA sequence: TGTGCCACCAGCAGCGACTACAATCAGCCCCAGCATTTT. This gives the protein CATSSDYNQPQHF.

The CDR3 is CASTAGVYNEQFF. In DNA, the CDR3 is TGTGCCAGCACAGCGGGAGTCTACAATGAGCAGTTCTTC. The chain carries TRBV6-1 and TRBJ2-1; 8 bases fit TRBD2. The junction had 2 bases not matched to a gene; V was cut back by 7 bases and J by 3 bases. Germline CDR1 MNHNS, CDR2 SASEGT. The CDR3 runs 13 residues.

The chain uses TRBV5-1 and TRBJ2-3; D is uncertain. Germline V gene data show CDR1 as SGHRS and CDR2 as YFSETQ. CDR3 length: 11 residues. V lost 4 bases to trimming and J lost 2 bases, with 2 bases between them. The CDR3 sequence is CASSHTDTQYF. The CDR3 DNA sequence: TGCGCCAGCAGCCACACAGATACGCAGTATTTT.

This clone showed up just once. This rearrangement joins TRBV6-5 to TRBJ1-1; D not resolved. Germline loops: CDR1 MNHEY, CDR2 SVGAGI. V was cut by 6 bases and J by 0 bases, with 11 bases left in between. There are 14 residues in the CDR3. CDR3 DNA sequence: TGTGCCAGCAGCCTCTCTCGTATGAACACTGAAGCTTTCTTT. The encoded protein is CASSLSRMNTEAFF.

The rearrangement uses TRBV7-2 and TRBJ1-1; a possible D gene is TRBD1 (5 bases). The germline gives CDR1 SGHTA, CDR2 FQGNSA. CDR3 length: 14 residues. The V gene lost 6 bases and the J gene lost 4 bases, with 15 bases spanning the gap. CDR3 in amino acids: CASRAGTLSTEAFF. CDR3 nucleotide sequence: TGTGCCAGCAGGGCCGGGACCCTGAGCACTGAAGCTTTCTTT.

This chain joins TRBV10-3 and TRBJ2-2; 13 bases fit TRBD2. Trimming at V came to 6 bases and at J to 7 bases, leaving 2 bases not matched to a gene. The CDR3 has 14 amino acids. Germline V gene data show CDR1 as ENHRY and CDR2 as SYGVKD. CDR3 sequence (DNA): TGTGCCATCAGAGGACTAGCGGGAGACGGGGAGCTGTTTTTT. Residues: CAIRGLAGDGELFF.